The 25 T cell receptor beta chains listed next were all sequenced from one sample in a study of cytomegalovirus exposure and HLA in healthy donors. The protocol was immunoSEQ multiplex PCR, while the TCRdb copy is restricted to in-frame clones and leaves out a portion. Of some 310,000 clones listed, around 90% are singletons. Sequences were obtained from PBMCs. These TCRs come from a young man in good health and CMV-seronegative.

The CDR3 reads CASSIDRGQVSGYTF. CDR3 nucleotide sequence: TGTGCCAGTAGTATAGATCGAGGACAGGTTTCCGGCTACACCTTC. The chain employs TRBV19 and TRBJ1-2, with TRBD1 identical over 7 bases. Germline CDR1 is LNHDA and CDR2 is SQIVND (reference sequence). This CDR3 has 15 residues. V lost 0 bases and J lost 8; bases outside the gene matches: 9.

This chain joins TRBV10-2 and TRBJ2-1; TRBD2 matches at 7 bases. There are 13 residues in the CDR3. Germline V gene data show CDR1 as WSHSY and CDR2 as SAAADI. V shed 2 bases and J 6 bases; nucleotides not matched to a gene: 1. The CDR3 coding sequence is TGCGCCAGCAGTGAGACGGGGGGCAATGAGCAGTTCTTC. Protein sequence: CASSETGGNEQFF.

Only one count was recorded for this clone. This chain connects TRBV5-7 to TRBJ1-1; no definite D call. TRBV5-7 is filed as an ORF, its function uncertain. With 0 bases removed from V and 1 base from J, the gap between germline ends came to 10 bases. CDR3 size: 15 residues. The DNA for the CDR3 is TGTGCCAGCAGCTTGGCGGCGGGAACGAACACTGAAGCTTTCTTT. Amino acids: CASSLAAGTNTEAFF.

This clone was detected once. The chain has TRBV7-8 and TRBJ1-2; 7 bases line up with TRBD1. The CDR3 totals 14 residues. V shed 0 bases, J shed 4 bases, and the junction held 2 bases outside the gene matches. The germline V gene encodes CDR1 SGHVS and CDR2 FQNEAQ. The CDR3, as DNA: TGTGCCAGCAGCTTAGCGGGGACAGCCTATGGCTACACCTTC. Translated: CASSLAGTAYGYTF.

The rearrangement links TRBV19 to TRBJ2-7; 9 bases fit TRBD2. CDR1 and CDR2 from the germline V gene are LNHDA and SQIVND (reference sequence). CDR3 length: 16 amino acids. V shed 1 base and J 1 base; nucleotides not matched to a gene: 5. The CDR3 DNA reads TGTGCCAGTAGTATAGTTAGCGGGGGCCCATCCTACGAGCAGTACTTC. Translating gives CASSIVSGGPSYEQYF.

This chain connects TRBV19 to TRBJ1-4; 10 bases line up with TRBD1. The V gene's germline CDR1 is LNHDA and CDR2 SQIVND (reference sequence). J lost 10 bases, V lost 9 bases, and 8 bases had no gene match. The CDR3 has 13 residues. The CDR3 DNA is TGTGCCAGCCGGGACAGGGGTGGAGGAAAACTGTTTTTT. Protein sequence: CASRDRGGGKLFF.

This clone has a single count. The chain combines TRBV29-1 with TRBJ1-2; 11 bases align to TRBD1. J gave up 4 bases and V 5 bases, and 3 bases lay outside the gene matches. This CDR3 spans 13 amino acids. Germline V lookup: CDR1 SQVTM, CDR2 ANQGSEA. As DNA, the CDR3 is TGCAGCGTTAGGGACAGGGGGACCTATGGCTACACCTTC. Its translation is CSVRDRGTYGYTF.

The chain has TRBV7-8 and TRBJ1-6; D is unclear. There are 16 residues in the CDR3. The germline CDR1 and CDR2 sequences are SGHVS and FQNEAQ. V was cut by 0 bases and J by 0 bases, with 6 bases left in between. CDR3 DNA: TGTGCCAGCAGCTTAGCTCTGAGCTCCTATAATTCACCCCTCCACTTT. It codes for CASSLALSSYNSPLHF. The full variable domain, with the rest looked up from reference TRBV7-8 and TRBJ1-6, is GAGVSQSPRYKVAKRGQDVALRCDPISGHVSLFWYQQALGQGPEFLTYFQNEAQLDKSGLPSDRFFAERPEGSVSTLKIQRTQQEDSAVYLCASSLALSSYNSPLHFGNGTRLTVT.

The chain links TRBV19 to TRBJ2-2, with 11 bases identical to TRBD1. The CDR3 sequence is 14 residues long. V was pared by 6 bases and J by 6 bases, with 3 bases of the junction left unmatched. Germline V lookup: CDR1 LNHDA, CDR2 SQIVND (reference sequence). CDR3 coding DNA: TGTGCCAGTAGAGGACAGGGGGCTGCCGGGGAGCTGTTTTTT. It translates to CASRGQGAAGELFF.

This chain uses TRBV18 with TRBJ1-1; D uncertain. Germline CDR1 is KGHSH and CDR2 is LQKENI. The CDR3 covers 14 residues. Between the trimmed V and J ends, which lost 0 bases and 0 bases, there was a span of 5 bases. CDR3 amino acids: CASSPPTLNTEAFF. DNA for the CDR3: TGTGCCAGCTCACCACCCACACTGAACACTGAAGCTTTCTTT. Complete variable domain (other parts from reference TRBV18 and TRBJ1-1): NAGVMQNPRHLVRRRGQEARLRCSPMKGHSHVYWYRQLPEEGLKFMVYLQKENIIDESGMPKERFSAEFPKEGPSILRIQQVVRGDSAAYFCASSPPTLNTEAFFGQGTRLTVV.

The chain couples TRBV6-5 to TRBJ2-5; weak D call: TRBD1 (7 bases). Trimming shortened V by 4 bases and J by 1 base, and 16 bases separated the two germline ends. Per germline, CDR1 MNHEY and CDR2 SVGAGI. This CDR3 spans 16 amino acids. The CDR3 loop reads CASSSTGRFSQETQYF. The CDR3 DNA reads TGTGCCAGCAGTTCGACAGGGAGGTTTTCCCAAGAGACCCAGTACTTC.

The gene calls are TRBV5-5 and TRBJ2-7, with D possibly being TRBD1 (5 bases). The V end was cut by 2 bases, the J end by 6 bases, with 12 bases between. This CDR3 is 13 amino acids long. Per the germline V gene, CDR1 is SGHKS and CDR2 is YYEKEE (reference sequence). CDR3 bases: TGTGCCAGCAGCTTAAACCAGGGCACCGAGCAGTACTTC. Its protein product is CASSLNQGTEQYF.

This sequence joins TRBV6-1 and TRBJ2-7; 8 nucleotides line up with TRBD2. The CDR3 consists of 14 residues. CDR1 MNHNS and CDR2 SASEGT come from the germline V gene. V lost 10 bases, J lost 5 bases, and 13 bases stayed unmatched. The CDR3 sequence is CATPREGRGNEQYF. The CDR3 nucleotides are TGTGCCACCCCTCGGGAGGGAAGGGGGAACGAGCAGTACTTC.

This clone appeared once. The chain is built from TRBV30 and TRBJ1-2; TRBD1 is a possible D gene (6 bases). The CDR3 contains 13 residues. Germline CDR1 reads GTSNPN; CDR2 reads SVGIG (reference sequence). V was cut by 2 bases and J by 4 bases, with 11 bases left in between. CDR3 region: CAWSNRAGYGYTF. Here the CDR3 DNA reads TGTGCCTGGAGTAACAGGGCTGGCTATGGCTACACCTTC.

V usage is TRBV7-8 and J usage is TRBJ1-6, with a tentative D call TRBD1 (6 bases). This CDR3 has 15 amino acids. Trimming left V 1 base short and J 10 bases short, with 14 bases between. Germline V CDR1 and CDR2: SGHVS, FQNEAQ. In nucleotides, the CDR3 is TGTGCCAGCAGCTTAGGAAACAGGGCGGTCTCACCCCTCCACTTT. Protein: CASSLGNRAVSPLHF.

The genes are TRBV6-1 and TRBJ1-2, with D hard to call. There are 13 residues in the CDR3. Per the germline V gene, CDR1 is MNHNS and CDR2 is SASEGT. Trimming removed 2 bases at V and 9 bases at J, with 13 bases between. Here the CDR3 DNA reads TGTGCCAGCAGTGAATCCAGCGGACTCAGCTACACCTTC. Translated, it gives CASSESSGLSYTF.

The rearrangement joins TRBV5-6 to TRBJ1-1; D call uncertain. CDR1 and CDR2 from the germline V gene are SGHDT and YYEEEE. Between the trimmed V and J ends, which lost 4 bases and 6 bases, there was a span of 10 bases. This CDR3 is built from 12 residues. The CDR3 DNA sequence: TGTGCCAGCAGCGAGGGATTCTCTGAAGCTTTCTTT. Its protein product is CASSEGFSEAFF. Full variable domain (rest looked up from reference TRBV5-6 and TRBJ1-1): DAGVTQSPTHLIKTRGQQVTLRCSPKSGHDTVSWYQQALGQGPQFIFQYYEEEERQRGNFPDRFSGHQFPNYSSELNVNALLLGDSALYLCASSEGFSEAFFGQGTRLTVV.

J is TRBJ2-1 and V is TRBV5-1; 10 bases align to TRBD1. V dropped 0 bases and J dropped 8; count of bases not matched to a gene: 8. Germline CDR1 is SGHRS and CDR2 is YFSETQ. The CDR3 runs to 16 residues. The CDR3 DNA follows: TGCGCCAGCAGCTTGGGGACAGGGGGTCTCTGGGATGAGCAGTTCTTC. Protein product: CASSLGTGGLWDEQFF.

The V call is TRBV6-5, the J call TRBJ1-1; D is unresolved. The CDR3 is 14 amino acids. The V end lost 4 bases, the J end lost 7 bases, and 16 bases lay between the germline ends. Germline V gives CDR1 MNHEY, CDR2 SVGAGI. CDR3 residues: CASSLAGTGVEAFF. CDR3 nucleotides: TGTGCCAGCAGTTTGGCAGGCACGGGAGTTGAAGCTTTCTTT.

The chain is built from TRBV5-1 and TRBJ2-7; TRBD1 matches at 9 bases. V lost 4 bases, J lost 0 bases, and 2 bases stayed unmatched. Germline assignment: CDR1 SGHRS and CDR2 YFSETQ. The CDR3 is made up of 14 amino acids. For the CDR3, the DNA is TGCGCCAGCAGCGCGGACAGGGGCTCCTACGAGCAGTACTTC. Its protein is CASSADRGSYEQYF.

This clone was counted between two and nine times. J is TRBJ2-1 and V is TRBV7-2; D gene uncertain. The ends were cut back, 1 base at V and 13 bases at J, with 14 bases in the middle. Germline CDR1 SGHTA, CDR2 FQGNSA. This CDR3 comprises 13 residues. The CDR3 protein is CASSLESSSQQFF. The CDR3 nucleotides read TGTGCCAGCAGCTTAGAGTCGTCGAGCCAACAGTTCTTC.

The V call is TRBV7-9, the J call TRBJ1-6; D might be TRBD1 (5 bases). Germline V gene data show CDR1 as SEHNR and CDR2 as FQNEAQ (reference sequence). The V gene lost 4 bases and the J gene lost 9 bases, with 22 bases spanning the gap. This CDR3 has 17 residues. CDR3 region: CASSYSFGGTGSSPLHF. DNA of the CDR3: TGTGCCAGCAGCTATTCTTTTGGAGGGACCGGATCTTCACCCCTCCACTTT.

The chain uses TRBV6-6 and TRBJ2-3; 8 bases map to TRBD2. V was pared by 0 bases and J by 1 base, with 3 bases of the junction left unmatched. This CDR3 comprises 16 residues. The germline V gene has CDR1 MNHNY and CDR2 SVGAGI (reference sequence). The CDR3 DNA reads TGTGCCAGCAGTTACTCGGGGCGGGGGGGCACAGATACGCAGTATTTT. Encoded protein: CASSYSGRGGTDTQYF.

This clone has only one observation. The chain has TRBV18 and TRBJ2-2, with D tentatively TRBD2 (5 bases). The CDR3 is 12 amino acids. V shed 2 bases and J shed 8 bases, with 6 bases lying between them. Germline values: CDR1 KGHSH, CDR2 LQKENI. CDR3 sequence reads: CASSPERGELFF. CDR3 DNA: TGTGCCAGCTCACCAGAGCGGGGGGAGCTGTTTTTT.

The rearrangement joins TRBV27 to TRBJ1-2; 9 bases agree with TRBD1. The CDR3 sequence is 15 residues long. The ends lost 4 bases at V and 5 bases at J; junction bases unmatched: 8. CDR1 MNHEY and CDR2 SMNVEV come from the germline V gene (reference sequence). For the CDR3, the DNA is TGTGCCAGCAGTTCCCCGGGACAGGGAATGTATGGCTACACCTTC. This translates into CASSSPGQGMYGYTF.